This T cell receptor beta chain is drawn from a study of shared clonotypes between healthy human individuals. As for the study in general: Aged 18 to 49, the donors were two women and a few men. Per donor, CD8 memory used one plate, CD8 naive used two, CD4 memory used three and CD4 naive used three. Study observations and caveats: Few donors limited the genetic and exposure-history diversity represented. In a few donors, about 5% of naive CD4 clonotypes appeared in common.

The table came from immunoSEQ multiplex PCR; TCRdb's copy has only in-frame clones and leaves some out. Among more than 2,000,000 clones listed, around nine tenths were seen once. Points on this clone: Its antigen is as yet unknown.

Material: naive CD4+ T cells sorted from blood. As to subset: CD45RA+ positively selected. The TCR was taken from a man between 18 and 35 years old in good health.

The CDR3 protein is CASSINMFPGNTIYF. The DNA of the CDR3 is TGTGCCAGCAGTATCAACATGTTTCCTGGAAACACCATATATTTT. The chain has TRBV6-1 and TRBJ1-3; no clear D. CDR1 and CDR2 from the germline V gene are MNHNS and SASEGT. The CDR3 contains 15 residues. V lost 5 bases and J 2 bases, leaving 13 bases between the germline ends.